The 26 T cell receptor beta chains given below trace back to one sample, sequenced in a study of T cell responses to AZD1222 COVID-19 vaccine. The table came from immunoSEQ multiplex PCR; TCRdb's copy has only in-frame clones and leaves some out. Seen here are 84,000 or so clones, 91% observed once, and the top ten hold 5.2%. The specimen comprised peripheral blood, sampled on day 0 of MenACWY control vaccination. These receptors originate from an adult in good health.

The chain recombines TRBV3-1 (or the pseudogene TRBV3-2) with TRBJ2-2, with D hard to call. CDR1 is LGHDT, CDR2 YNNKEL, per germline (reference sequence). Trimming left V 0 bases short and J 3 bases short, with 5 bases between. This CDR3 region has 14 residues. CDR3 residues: CASSQDRDTGELFF. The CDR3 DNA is TGTGCCAGCAGCCAAGATAGAGACACCGGGGAGCTGTTTTTT.

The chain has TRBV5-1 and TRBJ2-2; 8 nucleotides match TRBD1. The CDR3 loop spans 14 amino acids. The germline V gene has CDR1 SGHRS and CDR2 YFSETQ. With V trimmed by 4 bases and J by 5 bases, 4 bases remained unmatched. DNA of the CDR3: TGCGCCAGCAGCCGGGGGACAGGTACCGGGGAGCTGTTTTTT. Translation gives CASSRGTGTGELFF.

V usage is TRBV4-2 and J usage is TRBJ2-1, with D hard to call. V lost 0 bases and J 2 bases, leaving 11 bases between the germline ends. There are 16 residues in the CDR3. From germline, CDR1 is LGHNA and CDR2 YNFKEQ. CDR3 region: CASSQEGSPPYNEQFF. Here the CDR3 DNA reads TGTGCCAGCAGCCAAGAGGGTAGCCCCCCCTACAATGAGCAGTTCTTC.

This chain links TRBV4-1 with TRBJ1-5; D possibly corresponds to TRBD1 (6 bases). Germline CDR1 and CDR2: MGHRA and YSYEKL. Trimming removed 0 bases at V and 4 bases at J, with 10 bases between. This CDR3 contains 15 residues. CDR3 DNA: TGCGCCAGCAGCCAAGAAGGAACAGGGAATCAGCCCCAGCATTTT. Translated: CASSQEGTGNQPQHF.

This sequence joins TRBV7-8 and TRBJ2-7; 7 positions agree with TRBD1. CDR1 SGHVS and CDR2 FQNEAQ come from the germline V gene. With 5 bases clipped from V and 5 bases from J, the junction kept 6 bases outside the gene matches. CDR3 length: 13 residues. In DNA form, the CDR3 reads TGTGCCAGCAGCAGGGGGCGCGAGCACGAGCAGTACTTC. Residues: CASSRGREHEQYF.

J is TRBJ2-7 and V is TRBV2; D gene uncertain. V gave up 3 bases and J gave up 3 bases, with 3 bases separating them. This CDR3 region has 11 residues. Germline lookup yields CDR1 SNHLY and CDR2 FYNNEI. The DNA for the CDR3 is TGTGCCAGCAGTGACGTCTACGAGCAGTACTTC. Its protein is CASSDVYEQYF. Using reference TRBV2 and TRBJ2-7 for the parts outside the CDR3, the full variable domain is EPEVTQTPSHQVTQMGQEVILRCVPISNHLYFYWYRQILGQKVEFLVSFYNNEISEKSEIFDDQFSVERPDGSNFTLKIRSTKLEDSAMYFCASSDVYEQYFGPGTRLTVT.

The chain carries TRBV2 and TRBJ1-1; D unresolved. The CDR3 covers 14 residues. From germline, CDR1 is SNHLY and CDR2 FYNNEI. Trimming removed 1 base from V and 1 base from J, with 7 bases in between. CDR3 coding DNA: TGTGCCAGCAGTGAAGGGGTGTGGAACACTGAAGCTTTCTTT. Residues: CASSEGVWNTEAFF. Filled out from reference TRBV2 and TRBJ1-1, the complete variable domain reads EPEVTQTPSHQVTQMGQEVILRCVPISNHLYFYWYRQILGQKVEFLVSFYNNEISEKSEIFDDQFSVERPDGSNFTLKIRSTKLEDSAMYFCASSEGVWNTEAFFGQGTRLTVV.

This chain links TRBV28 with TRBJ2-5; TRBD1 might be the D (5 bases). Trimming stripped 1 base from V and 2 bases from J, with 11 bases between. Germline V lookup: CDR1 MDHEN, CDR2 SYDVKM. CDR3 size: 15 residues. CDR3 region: CASSLSTAQQETQYF. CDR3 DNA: TGTGCCAGCAGTTTATCGACAGCCCAGCAAGAGACCCAGTACTTC.

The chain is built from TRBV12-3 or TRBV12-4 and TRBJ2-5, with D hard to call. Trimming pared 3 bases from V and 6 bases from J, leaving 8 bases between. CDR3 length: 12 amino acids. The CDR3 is CASSFSKKTQYF. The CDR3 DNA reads TGTGCCAGCAGTTTTAGTAAAAAGACCCAGTACTTC.

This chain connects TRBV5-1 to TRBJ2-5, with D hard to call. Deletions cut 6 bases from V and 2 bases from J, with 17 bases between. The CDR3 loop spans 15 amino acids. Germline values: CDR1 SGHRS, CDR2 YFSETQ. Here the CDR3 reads CASTLVGQSQETQYF. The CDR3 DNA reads TGCGCCAGCACCCTTGTCGGTCAAAGTCAAGAGACCCAGTACTTC.

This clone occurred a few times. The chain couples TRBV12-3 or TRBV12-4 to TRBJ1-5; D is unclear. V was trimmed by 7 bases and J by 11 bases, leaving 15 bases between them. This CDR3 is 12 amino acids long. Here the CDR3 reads CASTFEGSAQHF. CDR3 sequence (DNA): TGTGCCAGCACCTTTGAAGGATCGGCCCAGCATTTT.

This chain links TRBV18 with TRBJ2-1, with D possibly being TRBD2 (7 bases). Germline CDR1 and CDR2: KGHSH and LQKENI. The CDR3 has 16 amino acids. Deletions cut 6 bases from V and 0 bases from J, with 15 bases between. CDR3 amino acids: CASSLGGASSYNEQFF. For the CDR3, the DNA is TGTGCCAGCTCTCTAGGGGGGGCAAGCTCCTACAATGAGCAGTTCTTC. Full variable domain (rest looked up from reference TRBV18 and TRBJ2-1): NAGVMQNPRHLVRRRGQEARLRCSPMKGHSHVYWYRQLPEEGLKFMVYLQKENIIDESGMPKERFSAEFPKEGPSILRIQQVVRGDSAAYFCASSLGGASSYNEQFFGPGTRLTVL.

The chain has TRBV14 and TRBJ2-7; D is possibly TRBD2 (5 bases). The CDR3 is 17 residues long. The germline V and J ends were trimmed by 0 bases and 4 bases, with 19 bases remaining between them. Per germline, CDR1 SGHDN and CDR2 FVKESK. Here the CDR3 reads CASSQDLSPGYSYEQYF. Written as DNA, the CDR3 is TGTGCCAGCAGCCAAGATCTTTCTCCGGGGTATAGTTACGAGCAGTACTTC.

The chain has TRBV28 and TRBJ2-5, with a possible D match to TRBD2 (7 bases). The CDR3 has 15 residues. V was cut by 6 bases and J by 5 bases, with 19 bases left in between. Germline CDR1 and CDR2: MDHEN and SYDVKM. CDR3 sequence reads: CASRGTLAGAETQYF. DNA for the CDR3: TGTGCCAGCAGGGGGACTCTGGCGGGGGCGGAGACCCAGTACTTC. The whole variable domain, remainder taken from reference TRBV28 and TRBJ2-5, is DVKVTQSSRYLVKRTGEKVFLECVQDMDHENMFWYRQDPGLGLRLIYFSYDVKMKEKGDIPEGYSVSREKKERFSLILESASTNQTSMYLCASRGTLAGAETQYFGPGTRLLVL.

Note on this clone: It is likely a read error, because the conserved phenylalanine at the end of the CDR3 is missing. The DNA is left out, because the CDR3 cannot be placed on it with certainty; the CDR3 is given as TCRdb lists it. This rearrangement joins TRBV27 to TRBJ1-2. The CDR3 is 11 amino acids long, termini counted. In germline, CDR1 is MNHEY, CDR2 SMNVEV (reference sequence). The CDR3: CASSFGAFRVE.

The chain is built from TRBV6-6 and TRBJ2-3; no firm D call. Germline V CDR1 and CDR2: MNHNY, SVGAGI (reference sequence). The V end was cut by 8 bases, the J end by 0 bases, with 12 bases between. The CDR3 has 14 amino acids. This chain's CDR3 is CASSPSVSTDTQYF. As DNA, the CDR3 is TGTGCCAGCTCCCCGTCGGTTAGCACAGATACGCAGTATTTT.

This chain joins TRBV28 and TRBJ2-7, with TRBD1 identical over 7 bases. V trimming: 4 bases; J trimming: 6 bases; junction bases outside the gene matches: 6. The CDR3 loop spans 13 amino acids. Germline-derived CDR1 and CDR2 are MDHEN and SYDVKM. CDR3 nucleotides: TGTGCCAGCAGTTCCGGACAGGATCGCGAGCAGTACTTC. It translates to CASSSGQDREQYF.

CDR3 DNA sequence: TGTGCCAGCAGCTCAACCTCGGGATTCTACAATGAGCAGTTCTTC. As protein: CASSSTSGFYNEQFF. The V gene is TRBV7-2, the J gene TRBJ2-1; D possibly corresponds to TRBD2 (5 bases). Per the germline V gene, CDR1 is SGHTA and CDR2 is FQGNSA. Trimming took 4 bases from V and 3 from J, leaving 13 bases between them. The CDR3 totals 15 residues.

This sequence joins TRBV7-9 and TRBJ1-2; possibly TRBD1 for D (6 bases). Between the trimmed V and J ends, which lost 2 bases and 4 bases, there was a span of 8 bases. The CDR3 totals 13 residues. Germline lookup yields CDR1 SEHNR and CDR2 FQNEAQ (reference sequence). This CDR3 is CASSLRGTYGYTF. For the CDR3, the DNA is TGTGCCAGCAGCTTAAGGGGGACCTATGGCTACACCTTC.

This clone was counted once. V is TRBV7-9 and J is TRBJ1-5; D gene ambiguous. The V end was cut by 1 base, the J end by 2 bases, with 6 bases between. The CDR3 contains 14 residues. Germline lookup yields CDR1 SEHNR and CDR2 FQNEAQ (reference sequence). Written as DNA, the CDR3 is TGTGCCAGCAGCTTAGTGGACGGCAATCAGCCCCAGCATTTT. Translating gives CASSLVDGNQPQHF.

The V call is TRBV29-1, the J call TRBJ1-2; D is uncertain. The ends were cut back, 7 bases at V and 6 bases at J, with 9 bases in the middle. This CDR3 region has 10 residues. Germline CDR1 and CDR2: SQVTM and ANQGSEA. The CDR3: CSAYLDGYTF. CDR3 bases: TGCAGCGCCTACCTTGATGGCTACACCTTC.

The CDR3 sequence is CAIRDRQSYEQYF. The CDR3, as DNA: TGTGCCATCAGGGACCGACAGTCCTACGAGCAGTACTTC. J is TRBJ2-7 and V is TRBV10-3, with D tentatively TRBD1 (5 bases). The V and J ends lost 6 bases and 1 base respectively, with 10 bases between them. This CDR3 has 13 amino acids. The V gene's germline CDR1 is ENHRY and CDR2 SYGVKD.

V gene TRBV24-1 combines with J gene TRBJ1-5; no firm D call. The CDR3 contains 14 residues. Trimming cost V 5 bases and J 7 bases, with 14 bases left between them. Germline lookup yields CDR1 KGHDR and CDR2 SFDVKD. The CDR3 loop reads CATSASTMEQPQHF. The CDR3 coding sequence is TGTGCCACCAGTGCCTCAACGATGGAACAGCCCCAGCATTTT.

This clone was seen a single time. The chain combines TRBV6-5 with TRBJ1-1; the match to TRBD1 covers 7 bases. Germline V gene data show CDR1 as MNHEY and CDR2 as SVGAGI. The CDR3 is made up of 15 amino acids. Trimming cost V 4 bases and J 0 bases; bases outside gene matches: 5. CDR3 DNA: TGTGCCAGCAGTTCCGGGACAGCTATGAACACTGAAGCTTTCTTT. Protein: CASSSGTAMNTEAFF.

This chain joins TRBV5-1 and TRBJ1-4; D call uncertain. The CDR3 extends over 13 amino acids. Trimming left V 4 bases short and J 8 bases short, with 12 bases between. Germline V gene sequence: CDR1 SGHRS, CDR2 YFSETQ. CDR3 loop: CASSPVSGEKLFF. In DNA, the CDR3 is TGCGCCAGCAGCCCTGTGTCGGGGGAAAAACTGTTTTTT. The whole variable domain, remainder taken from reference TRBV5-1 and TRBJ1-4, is KAGVTQTPRYLIKTRGQQVTLSCSPISGHRSVSWYQQTPGQGLQFLFEYFSETQRNKGNFPGRFSGRQFSNSRSEMNVSTLELGDSALYLCASSPVSGEKLFFGSGTQLSVL.

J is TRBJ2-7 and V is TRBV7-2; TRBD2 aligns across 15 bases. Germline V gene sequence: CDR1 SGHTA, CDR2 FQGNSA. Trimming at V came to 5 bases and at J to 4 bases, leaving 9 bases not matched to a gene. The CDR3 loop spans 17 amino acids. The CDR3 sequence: CASSPTGLAGGGYEQYF. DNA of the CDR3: TGTGCCAGCAGCCCAACGGGACTAGCGGGAGGTGGGTACGAGCAGTACTTC.